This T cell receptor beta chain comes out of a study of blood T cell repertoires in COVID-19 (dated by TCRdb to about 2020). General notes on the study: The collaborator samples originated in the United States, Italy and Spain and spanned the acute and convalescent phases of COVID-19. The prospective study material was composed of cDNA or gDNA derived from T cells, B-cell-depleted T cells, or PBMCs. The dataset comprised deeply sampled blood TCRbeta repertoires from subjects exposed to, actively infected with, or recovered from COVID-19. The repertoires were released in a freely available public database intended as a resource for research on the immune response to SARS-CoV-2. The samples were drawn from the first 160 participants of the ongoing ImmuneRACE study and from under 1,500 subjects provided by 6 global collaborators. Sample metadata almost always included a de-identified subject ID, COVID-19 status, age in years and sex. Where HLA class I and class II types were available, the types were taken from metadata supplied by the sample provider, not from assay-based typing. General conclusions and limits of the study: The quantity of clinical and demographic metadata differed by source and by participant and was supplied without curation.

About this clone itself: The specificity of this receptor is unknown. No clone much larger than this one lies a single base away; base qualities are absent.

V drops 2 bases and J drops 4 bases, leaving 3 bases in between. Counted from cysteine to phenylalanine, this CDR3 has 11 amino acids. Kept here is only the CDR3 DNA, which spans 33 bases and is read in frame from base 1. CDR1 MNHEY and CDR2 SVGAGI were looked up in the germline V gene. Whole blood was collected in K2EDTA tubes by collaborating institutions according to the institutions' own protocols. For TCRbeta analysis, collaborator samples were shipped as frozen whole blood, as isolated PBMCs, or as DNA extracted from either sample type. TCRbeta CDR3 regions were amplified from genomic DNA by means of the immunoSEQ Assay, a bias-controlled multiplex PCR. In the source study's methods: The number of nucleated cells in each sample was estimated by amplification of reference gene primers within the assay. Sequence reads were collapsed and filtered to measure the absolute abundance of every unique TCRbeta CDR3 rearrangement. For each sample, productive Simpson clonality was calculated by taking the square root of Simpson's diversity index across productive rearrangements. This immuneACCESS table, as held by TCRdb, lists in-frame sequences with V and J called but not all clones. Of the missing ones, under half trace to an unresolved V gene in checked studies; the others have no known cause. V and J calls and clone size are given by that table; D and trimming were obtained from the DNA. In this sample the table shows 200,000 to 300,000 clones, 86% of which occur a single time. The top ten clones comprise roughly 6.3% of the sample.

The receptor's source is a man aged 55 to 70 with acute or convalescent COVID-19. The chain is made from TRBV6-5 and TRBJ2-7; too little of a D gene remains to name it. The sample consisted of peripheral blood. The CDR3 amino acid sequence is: CASSYQYEQYF. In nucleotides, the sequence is TGTGCCAGCAGTTACCAGTACGAGCAGTACTTC.